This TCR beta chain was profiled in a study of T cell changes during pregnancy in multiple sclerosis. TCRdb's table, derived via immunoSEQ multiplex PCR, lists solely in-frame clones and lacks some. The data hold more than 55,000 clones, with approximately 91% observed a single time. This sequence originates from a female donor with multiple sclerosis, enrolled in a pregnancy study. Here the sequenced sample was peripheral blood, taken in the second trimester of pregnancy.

The CDR3 protein is CASSLRQGYPTDGYTF. The DNA for the CDR3 is TGTGCCAGCAGCCTCAGACAGGGTTACCCGACAGATGGCTACACCTTC. This chain joins TRBV13 and TRBJ1-2; 7 bases are a match to TRBD1. The germline gives CDR1 PRHDT, CDR2 FYEKMQ (reference sequence). This CDR3 region has 16 residues. Trimming at V came to 5 bases and at J to 6 bases, leaving 15 bases not matched to a gene.